These 4 T cell receptor beta chains were all obtained from the same sample, sequenced in a study of PD-1 blockade in classical Hodgkin lymphoma. After autologous stem cell transplantation all patients relapsed, and prior brentuximab vedotin exposure differed between cohorts. TCRdb's table, derived via immunoSEQ multiplex PCR, lists solely in-frame clones and lacks some. This sample has about 4,700 clones, with around 66% found just once. This specimen consisted of peripheral blood mononuclear cells (PBMCs), obtained before the second cycle of nivolumab. The receptors stem from a human donor with classical Hodgkin lymphoma.

This clone came up once. The chain has TRBV9 and TRBJ2-1; D is uncertain. Germline-derived CDR1 and CDR2 are SGDLS and YYNGEE. Trimming took off 0 bases at V and 0 bases at J, with 7 bases between the two ends. There are 15 residues in the CDR3. The CDR3 region is CASSVGETSYNEQFF. In DNA form, the CDR3 reads TGTGCCAGCAGCGTAGGAGAGACCTCCTACAATGAGCAGTTCTTC.

This chain links TRBV19 with TRBJ2-1; 8 nucleotides line up with TRBD2. The CDR3 is 15 amino acids. Germline loops: CDR1 LNHDA, CDR2 SQIVND (reference sequence). After removal of 5 bases from V and 2 bases from J, the junction contained 5 bases not matched to a gene. The CDR3 bases are TGTGCCAGTAGTCCCGGGGGGGGAACCTACAATGAGCAGTTCTTC. Amino acids: CASSPGGGTYNEQFF.

The chain has TRBV7-3 and TRBJ2-1, with 12 bases matching TRBD2. V trimming: 2 bases; J trimming: 4 bases; junction bases outside the gene matches: 0. CDR1 is SGHTA, CDR2 FQGTGA, per germline. The CDR3 is 15 amino acids. CDR3 residues: CASSLGLAGYNEQFF. CDR3 in DNA: TGTGCCAGCAGCTTAGGACTAGCGGGGTACAATGAGCAGTTCTTC.

This clone came up a few times. The genes are TRBV7-9 and TRBJ2-1, with 12 bases that match TRBD2. Germline V CDR1 and CDR2: SEHNR, FQNEAQ (reference sequence). The CDR3 contains 15 residues. The trim removed 5 bases at V and 5 bases at J, leaving 4 bases unmatched. DNA for the CDR3: TGTGCCAGCAGCGCCCGACTAGCGGGAGACAATGAGCAGTTCTTC. It translates to CASSARLAGDNEQFF.